The following is a T cell receptor (beta chain) sequence with its context. The antigen is undetermined. Deep-level settings were used for running the assay. Replicate PCRs run on sorted subsets employed around 200 ng DNA, about 27,000 T cell genomes. Original processing notes: Junction-only sequences produced by ImmunoSEQ had no quality scores, so filtering differed. Assay used: immunoSEQ multiplex PCR; TCRdb lists only in-frame clones, some missing. V, J and clone size were drawn from that table, and D and trimming were deduced from the DNA. Seen here are some 1,100,000 clones, 75% to 80% observed once, and the top ten hold 0.5% to 0.6%. These data come from a study of shared clonotypes between healthy human individuals. The germline CDR1 and CDR2 sequences are MGHRA and YSYEKL. The trim removed 10 bases at V and 4 bases at J, leaving 9 bases unmatched. The CDR3 length is 14 residues. Study-level results: Donor scarcity curtailed the genetic and exposure-history diversity represented herein.

The receptor was isolated from a man between 18 and 29 years old in good health. Some clones in this sample may be carry-over from other donors' samples. The genes are TRBV4-1 and TRBJ2-7, with 11 bases matching TRBD2. The sequenced material came from memory CD4+ T cells from PBMCs. This sample's subset: CD45RA-negative fraction. For the CDR3, the DNA is TGCGCCAACTCCGGGACTAGCGGAGAGTACGAGCAGTACTTC. This encodes CANSGTSGEYEQYF.